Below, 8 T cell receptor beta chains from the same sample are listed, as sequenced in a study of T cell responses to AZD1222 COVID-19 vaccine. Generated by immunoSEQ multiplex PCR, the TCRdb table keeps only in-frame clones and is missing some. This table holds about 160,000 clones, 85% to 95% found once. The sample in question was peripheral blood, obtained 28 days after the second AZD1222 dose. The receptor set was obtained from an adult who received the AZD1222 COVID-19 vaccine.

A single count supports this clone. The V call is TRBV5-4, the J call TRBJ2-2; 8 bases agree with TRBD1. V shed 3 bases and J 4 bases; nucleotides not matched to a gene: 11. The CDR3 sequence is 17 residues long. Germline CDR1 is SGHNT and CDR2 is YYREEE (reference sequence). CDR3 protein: CASSSGSWTGSTGELFF. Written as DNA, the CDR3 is TGTGCCAGCAGCTCGGGGTCATGGACAGGGAGCACCGGGGAGCTGTTTTTT.

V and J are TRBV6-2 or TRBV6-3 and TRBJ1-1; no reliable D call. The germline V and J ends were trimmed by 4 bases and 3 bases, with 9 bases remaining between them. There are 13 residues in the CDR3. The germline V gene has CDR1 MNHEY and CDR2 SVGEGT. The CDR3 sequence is CASSLTTDTEAFF. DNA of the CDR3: TGTGCCAGCAGTTTGACCACGGACACTGAAGCTTTCTTT.

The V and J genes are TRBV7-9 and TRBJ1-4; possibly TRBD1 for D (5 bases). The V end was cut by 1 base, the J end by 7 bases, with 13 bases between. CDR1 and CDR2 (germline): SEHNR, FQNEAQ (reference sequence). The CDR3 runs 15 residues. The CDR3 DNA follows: TGTGCCAGCAGCTTAGGGGCCAGGGAGGGTGAAAAACTGTTTTTT. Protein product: CASSLGAREGEKLFF.

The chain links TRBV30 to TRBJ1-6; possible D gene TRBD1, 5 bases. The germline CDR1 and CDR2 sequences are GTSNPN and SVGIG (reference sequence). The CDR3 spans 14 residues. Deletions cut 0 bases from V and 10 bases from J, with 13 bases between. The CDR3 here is CAWSVVGAGSPLHF. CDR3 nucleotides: TGTGCCTGGAGTGTGGTAGGGGCCGGATCACCCCTCCACTTT.

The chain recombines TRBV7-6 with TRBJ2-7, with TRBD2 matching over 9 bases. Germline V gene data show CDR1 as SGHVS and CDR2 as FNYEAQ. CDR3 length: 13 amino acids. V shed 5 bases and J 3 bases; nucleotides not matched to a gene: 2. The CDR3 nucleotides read TGTGCCAGCAGCCGTAGCGGGAGCTACGAGCAGTACTTC. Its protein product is CASSRSGSYEQYF.

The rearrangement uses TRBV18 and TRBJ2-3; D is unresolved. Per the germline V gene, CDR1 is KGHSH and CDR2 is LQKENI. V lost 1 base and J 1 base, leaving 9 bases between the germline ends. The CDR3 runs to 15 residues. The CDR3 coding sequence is TGTGCCAGCTCACCACGGCAGCCTGGCACAGATACGCAGTATTTT. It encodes CASSPRQPGTDTQYF.

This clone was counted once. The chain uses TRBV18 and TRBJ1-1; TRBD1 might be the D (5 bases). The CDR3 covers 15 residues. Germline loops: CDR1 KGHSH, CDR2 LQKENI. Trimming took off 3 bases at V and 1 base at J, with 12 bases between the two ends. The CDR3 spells CASSPASRANTEAFF. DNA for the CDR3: TGTGCCAGCTCACCCGCCAGCAGGGCGAACACTGAAGCTTTCTTT.

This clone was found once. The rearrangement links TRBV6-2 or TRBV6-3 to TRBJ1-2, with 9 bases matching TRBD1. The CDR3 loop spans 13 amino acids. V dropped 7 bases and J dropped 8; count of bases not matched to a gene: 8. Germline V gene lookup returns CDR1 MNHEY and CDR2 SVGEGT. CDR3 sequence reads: CASTPGTGRGYTF. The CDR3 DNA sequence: TGTGCCAGCACCCCGGGGACAGGGAGGGGCTACACCTTC.